These T cell receptor beta chains were read from a single sample in a study of blood T cell repertoires in COVID-19. Clones were sequenced by immunoSEQ multiplex PCR, and TCRdb holds only the in-frame ones, with some missing. The table includes some 150,000 clones, around 87% detected once. Sequenced: peripheral blood. The receptors derive from a woman between 45 and 60 years old with active or convalescent COVID-19. Both conserved end residues are part of each CDR3. The D gene is left open where the match is weak. Size is stated for part of the rows, as once, few or many counts, or as a class when the clone is expanded.

clone_size: .
j_call: TRBJ2-1
v_call: TRBV7-2
d_call: TRBD2
cdr3_nt: TGTGCCAGCAGCCCGTCCGGGACTAGCGGGGCTAATGAGCAGTTCTTC
cdr3_aa: CASSPSGTSGANEQFF

clone_size: .
j_call: TRBJ1-5
v_call: TRBV19
d_call: TRBD1
cdr3_nt: TGTGCCAGTAGTATAACAGGGGGCAATCAGCCCCAGCATTTT
cdr3_aa: CASSITGGNQPQHF

clone_size: .
j_call: TRBJ1-2
v_call: TRBV28
d_call: .
cdr3_nt: TGTGCCAGCAGTTCGGGGGGGACCTTATATGGCTACACCTTC
cdr3_aa: CASSSGGTLYGYTF

clone_size: once
j_call: TRBJ2-1
v_call: TRBV6-2/TRBV6-3
d_call: .
cdr3_nt: TGTGCCAGCAGTTACTCGTTTGGCGGTCAAAATGAGCAGTTCTTC
cdr3_aa: CASSYSFGGQNEQFF

clone_size: .
j_call: TRBJ1-6
v_call: TRBV27
d_call: .
cdr3_nt: TGTGCCAGCAGTCCATTGGGGGGGTGGAATTCACCCCTCCACTTT
cdr3_aa: CASSPLGGWNSPLHF

clone_size: .
j_call: TRBJ1-5
v_call: TRBV5-6
d_call: TRBD1
cdr3_nt: TGTGCCAGCAGCTCGGGACAGCCCTTCGCTCAGCCCCAGCATTTT
cdr3_aa: CASSSGQPFAQPQHF

clone_size: .
j_call: TRBJ1-4
v_call: TRBV4-1
d_call: .
cdr3_nt: TGCGCCAGCAGCGACGATAGGAGTGGTGAAAAACTGTTTTTT
cdr3_aa: CASSDDRSGEKLFF

clone_size: .
j_call: TRBJ1-6
v_call: TRBV5-1
d_call: TRBD1
cdr3_nt: TGCGCCAGCAGCGGGGGAGGAGCAGGGGGAAATTCACCCCTCCACTTT
cdr3_aa: CASSGGGAGGNSPLHF

clone_size: few
j_call: TRBJ1-4
v_call: TRBV5-6
d_call: .
cdr3_nt: TGTGCCAGCAGCTTGGTTCGCGATGAAAAACTGTTTTTT
cdr3_aa: CASSLVRDEKLFF

clone_size: .
j_call: TRBJ1-5
v_call: TRBV5-5
d_call: .
cdr3_nt: TGTGCCAGCAGCTTCCAGGGGCTTAGCAATCAGCCCCAGCATTTT
cdr3_aa: CASSFQGLSNQPQHF

clone_size: .
j_call: TRBJ2-5
v_call: TRBV27
d_call: .
cdr3_nt: TGTGCCAGCAGTCCGCGGGGTTTTCAAGAGACCCAGTACTTC
cdr3_aa: CASSPRGFQETQYF

clone_size: .
j_call: TRBJ1-6
v_call: TRBV7-2
d_call: .
cdr3_nt: TGTGCCAGCAGCTTAGGGATAGACAGGTATAATTCACCCCTCCACTTT
cdr3_aa: CASSLGIDRYNSPLHF

clone_size: .
j_call: TRBJ1-1
v_call: TRBV5-6
d_call: TRBD1
cdr3_nt: TGTGCCAGCTGGGGACAGTTGAACACTGAAGCTTTCTTT
cdr3_aa: CASWGQLNTEAFF

clone_size: .
j_call: TRBJ1-6
v_call: TRBV9
d_call: .
cdr3_nt: TGTGCCAGCGGTCAAGCAAATTATAATTCACCCCTCCACTTT
cdr3_aa: CASGQANYNSPLHF

clone_size: .
j_call: TRBJ2-1
v_call: TRBV27
d_call: TRBD2
cdr3_nt: TGTGCCAGCAGTCCACCAGGACTAGCGGGAGGAGCGGGGGAGCAGTTCTTC
cdr3_aa: CASSPPGLAGGAGEQFF

clone_size: .
j_call: TRBJ2-1
v_call: TRBV23-1
d_call: TRBD2
cdr3_nt: TGCGCCAGCAGTCCCGGGACTAGCGGCCACAATGAGCAGTTCTTC
cdr3_aa: CASSPGTSGHNEQFF

clone_size: .
j_call: TRBJ2-2
v_call: TRBV6-4
d_call: TRBD2
cdr3_nt: TGTGCCAGCAGTGACACGGGACCTAGCGGTCGCACCGGGGAGCTGTTTTTT
cdr3_aa: CASSDTGPSGRTGELFF

clone_size: .
j_call: TRBJ2-5
v_call: TRBV6-5
d_call: TRBD2
cdr3_nt: TGTGCCAGCAGTTCATTAGCGGGCGAGACCCAGTACTTC
cdr3_aa: CASSSLAGETQYF

clone_size: .
j_call: TRBJ1-2
v_call: TRBV6-5
d_call: TRBD1
cdr3_nt: TGTGCCAGCAGTTACTCGCCGACAGGGGGGCAATCTTTGGTCACCTTC
cdr3_aa: CASSYSPTGGQSLVTF

clone_size: .
j_call: TRBJ2-1
v_call: TRBV24-1
d_call: TRBD2
cdr3_nt: TGTGCCACCAGTGACCCCCTAGCGGGAGTCGACAATGAGCAGTTCTTC
cdr3_aa: CATSDPLAGVDNEQFF

clone_size: .
j_call: TRBJ1-5
v_call: TRBV30
d_call: .
cdr3_nt: TGTGCCTGGAGTGAAGGAGTAGGGGGTCAGCCCCAGCATTTT
cdr3_aa: CAWSEGVGGQPQHF

clone_size: .
j_call: TRBJ2-7
v_call: TRBV12-3/TRBV12-4
d_call: .
cdr3_nt: TGTGCCAGCAAAAATACAGGGTCCTACGAGCAGTACTTC
cdr3_aa: CASKNTGSYEQYF

clone_size: .
j_call: TRBJ2-7
v_call: TRBV5-5
d_call: .
cdr3_nt: TGTGCCAGCAGCCCGACTAGCTCCTACGAGCAGTACTTC
cdr3_aa: CASSPTSSYEQYF

clone_size: .
j_call: TRBJ2-1
v_call: TRBV3-1/TRBV3-2
d_call: .
cdr3_nt: TGTGCCAGCAGCCAAGGTCAGTTCAACAATGAGCAGTTCTTC
cdr3_aa: CASSQGQFNNEQFF

clone_size: .
j_call: TRBJ1-6
v_call: TRBV2
d_call: TRBD1
cdr3_nt: TGTGCCAGATCAGGGGGCTCCTATAATTCACCCCTCCACTTT
cdr3_aa: CARSGGSYNSPLHF